Listed below are T cell receptor beta chains from one sample, sequenced in a study of OX40 agonist ivuxolimab in advanced cancers. The protocol was immunoSEQ multiplex PCR, while the TCRdb copy is restricted to in-frame clones and leaves out a portion. This sample has tens of thousands of clones, with 85% found just once. The specimen comprised CD4+ or CD8+ T cells sorted from blood, sampled in a trial of the OX40 agonist ivuxolimab. The receptors derive from an adult with an advanced solid tumor such as melanoma, head and neck, liver or kidney cancer. Both conserved end residues are part of each CDR3.

>TRBV10-1|TRBJ2-6
CASSPGAPFSGANVLTF
>TRBV11-2|TRBJ2-3
CASSLEGQGEGDTQYF
>TRBV9|TRBJ2-1
CASSVAGTGASHEQFF
>TRBV5-4|TRBJ2-2
CASSLGGDRVRSRPGELFF
>TRBV28|TRBJ1-1
CASSPPGGWNTEAFF
>TRBV7-9|TRBJ1-3
CASSLTDRGDGNTIYF
>TRBV6-6|TRBJ1-1
CASSYDGGTEAFF
>TRBV7-2|TRBJ1-1
CASTLDRGHTEAFF
>TRBV7-2|TRBJ1-2
CASVGQTRSYTF
>TRBV6-5|TRBJ2-3
CASSYGQGLTDTQYF
>TRBV9|TRBJ1-6
CASSVNRDRVDSPLHF